This T cell receptor beta chain emerged from a study of blood T cell repertoires in COVID-19. Sequencing was performed with immunoSEQ multiplex PCR; in TCRdb, only in-frame clones are kept and a portion is missing. The repertoire holds tens of thousands of clones, with about nine tenths as singletons. The germline CDR1 and CDR2 sequences are MNHEY and SVGAGI. The CDR3 extends over 14 amino acids. V dropped 7 bases and J dropped 5 bases, with 14 bases sitting between them. This clonotype was sampled from a woman aged 70-85 years with active COVID-19. Sequencing was performed on peripheral blood. V is TRBV6-5 and J is TRBJ2-2, with a possible D match to TRBD1 (6 bases). The CDR3 reads CASKYLQGTGELFF. The CDR3 DNA sequence: TGTGCCAGCAAATATTTACAGGGAACCGGGGAGCTGTTTTTT.